Presented here are 24 T cell receptor beta chains from one specimen sequenced in a study of blood T cells in healthy people across ages. Sample-barcoded 5' priming and a J-beta primer mix drove a second PCR of roughly 7 to 11 cycles. TCRdb ran MiXCR on the 5' RACE reads and lists one entry per CDR3 protein. The sample includes approximately 1,700,000 distinct CDR3 sequences, roughly two fifths of them seen just once. Sequenced sample: blood. The receptors come from a human donor in good health.

The rearrangement uses TRBV7-2 and TRBJ1-2; D call uncertain. The germline V gene encodes CDR1 SGHTA and CDR2 FQGNSA. V was cut by 3 bases and J by 0 bases, with 8 bases left in between. The CDR3 totals 14 residues. This chain's CDR3 is CASSFENPNYGYTF. The CDR3 bases are TGTGCCAGCAGCTTCGAGAATCCTAACTATGGCTACACCTTC.

The chain employs TRBV20-1 and TRBJ2-7, with 9 positions matching TRBD2. Germline CDR1 is DFQATT and CDR2 is SNEGSKA (reference sequence). V lost 6 bases and J lost 0; bases outside the gene matches: 15. CDR3 length equals 17 residues. The CDR3 protein is CSAARTVAGAFSYEQYF. CDR3 coding DNA: TGCAGTGCGGCAAGGACGGTAGCGGGGGCATTCTCCTACGAGCAGTACTTC.

This clonotype has a handful of counts. The CDR3, as DNA: TGCGCCAGCAGTCGGGATGTGCGGGAGACCCAGTACTTC. Protein: CASSRDVRETQYF. The chain joins TRBV4-3 to TRBJ2-5; tentatively, D is TRBD2 (5 bases). Germline CDR1 is LGHNA and CDR2 is YSLEER. This CDR3 spans 13 amino acids. V dropped 6 bases and J dropped 5 bases, with 13 bases sitting between them.

The chain uses TRBV6-6 and TRBJ1-4; the match to TRBD1 covers 9 bases. The V segment lost 4 bases and the J segment 5 bases; nucleotides outside the gene matches: 11. This CDR3 is 17 amino acids long. CDR1 and CDR2 (germline): MNHNY, SVGAGI (reference sequence). CDR3 loop: CASSSPHRDRDNEKLFF. CDR3 in DNA: TGTGCCAGCAGTTCCCCCCACCGGGACAGGGACAATGAAAAACTGTTTTTT.

This clonotype was observed a handful of times. This chain joins TRBV30 and TRBJ1-1; D remains unclear. The CDR3 runs 11 residues. V lost 4 bases, J lost 1 base, and 4 bases lay in between. Germline V gene data show CDR1 as GTSNPN and CDR2 as SVGIG (reference sequence). The CDR3 DNA follows: TGTGCCTGGACACGGAACACTGAAGCTTTCTTT. Amino acids: CAWTRNTEAFF.

This rearrangement joins TRBV2 to TRBJ2-7; no definite D call. From germline, CDR1 is SNHLY and CDR2 FYNNEI. V was clipped by 5 bases and J by 3 bases, with 11 bases between them. This CDR3 has 13 residues. The CDR3 nucleotides read TGTGCCAGCAGTAATGGTGCGGTCTACGAGCAGTACTTC. Encoded protein: CASSNGAVYEQYF.

The chain uses TRBV4-1 and TRBJ1-5, with 9 bases fitting TRBD1. V shed 8 bases and J 7 bases; nucleotides not matched to a gene: 15. This CDR3 spans 16 amino acids. Germline-derived CDR1 and CDR2 are MGHRA and YSYEKL. The CDR3 is CASRWIWGQGKQPQHF. CDR3 DNA: TGCGCCAGCCGATGGATTTGGGGACAGGGTAAGCAGCCCCAGCATTTT.

There are a few counts of this clonotype. In DNA, the CDR3 is TGTGCCAGCAGTCGGACCCCCGACAGGGAGCAGTTCTTC. It codes for CASSRTPDREQFF. This chain joins TRBV6-5 and TRBJ2-1, with D maybe TRBD1 (6 bases). Trimming removed 5 bases from V and 10 bases from J, with 15 bases in between. CDR1 MNHEY and CDR2 SVGAGI come from the germline V gene. CDR3 length: 13 residues.

This clonotype was seen only a few times. The CDR3 loop reads CASSYSGAYNEQYF. DNA for the CDR3: TGTGCCAGCAGTTATAGCGGGGCCTACAATGAGCAGTACTTC. This chain connects TRBV27 to TRBJ2-7; TRBD2 agrees at 8 bases. Germline V lookup: CDR1 MNHEY, CDR2 SMNVEV (reference sequence). The V gene end was trimmed by 4 bases and the J gene end by 7 bases; junction bases not matched to a gene: 9. This CDR3 has 14 amino acids.

This chain links TRBV5-1 with TRBJ2-7, with 9 bases matching TRBD1. This CDR3 has 15 amino acids. J was trimmed by 5 bases and V by 4 bases; bases with no gene match: 10. Germline V gene lookup returns CDR1 SGHRS and CDR2 YFSETQ. The CDR3 reads CASSLAGTGFDEQYF. The DNA for the CDR3 is TGCGCCAGCAGCCTAGCCGGGACAGGGTTCGACGAGCAGTACTTC.

V is TRBV29-1 and J is TRBJ1-2, with a possible D match to TRBD1 (5 bases). Per the germline V gene, CDR1 is SQVTM and CDR2 is ANQGSEA. Trimming removed 5 bases from V and 4 bases from J, with 23 bases in between. The CDR3 runs to 16 residues. CDR3 protein: CSVFPIQVGTVYGYTF. The DNA for the CDR3 is TGCAGCGTTTTTCCGATCCAGGTCGGGACGGTCTATGGCTACACCTTC.

The chain has TRBV20-1 and TRBJ1-2, with a possible D match to TRBD1 (5 bases). Germline CDR1 DFQATT, CDR2 SNEGSKA (reference sequence). V lost 7 bases and J 8 bases, leaving 17 bases between the germline ends. The CDR3 covers 12 residues. In DNA form, the CDR3 reads TGCAGTGTTGGGAGAGGGGAGGAAGGCTACACCTTC. Protein sequence: CSVGRGEEGYTF.

This chain uses TRBV20-1 with TRBJ1-2; TRBD1 might be the D (5 bases). Germline V gene lookup returns CDR1 DFQATT and CDR2 SNEGSKA (reference sequence). This CDR3 contains 12 residues. V was pared by 6 bases and J by 5 bases, with 13 bases between. The CDR3 DNA follows: TGCAGTGCCTCGGGACGCCGATATGGCTACACCTTC. As protein: CSASGRRYGYTF.

The chain is built from TRBV15 and TRBJ2-1; possibly TRBD2 for D (6 bases). The length of the CDR3 is 13 residues. Germline V lookup: CDR1 LNHNV, CDR2 YYDKDF (reference sequence). V was clipped by 1 base and J by 6 bases, with 7 bases between them. The CDR3 sequence: CATSRAGGNEQFF. In nucleotides, the CDR3 is TGTGCCACCAGCAGAGCCGGGGGCAATGAGCAGTTCTTC.

The chain links TRBV10-3 to TRBJ1-1, with TRBD1 matching 9 bases. CDR3 length: 15 residues. From germline, CDR1 is ENHRY and CDR2 SYGVKD. V lost 8 bases, J lost 3 bases, and 10 bases stayed unmatched. For the CDR3, the DNA is TGTGCCATCGGTCTTGACAGGGGGATCGACACTGAAGCTTTCTTT. Protein: CAIGLDRGIDTEAFF.

This clonotype was seen more than once but under ten times. J is TRBJ2-4 and V is TRBV12-3 or TRBV12-4; tentatively, D is TRBD1 (5 bases). The V and J ends lost 4 bases and 13 bases respectively, with 11 bases between them. The length of the CDR3 is 11 residues. The CDR3 loop is CASSSGPPQYF. The CDR3 DNA follows: TGTGCCAGCAGTTCAGGGCCCCCCCAGTACTTC.

In this sample, this clonotype turned up many times. The chain is built from TRBV29-1 and TRBJ2-7; D is uncertain. The CDR3 totals 13 residues. CDR1 and CDR2 from the germline V gene are SQVTM and ANQGSEA. The ends were cut back, 6 bases at V and 1 base at J, with 13 bases in the middle. CDR3 DNA sequence: TGCAGCGTATGGAGCCCCGTTTCCTACGAGCAGTACTTC. Translating gives CSVWSPVSYEQYF.

The chain employs TRBV7-2 and TRBJ2-7; 9 nucleotides agree with TRBD1. Per germline, CDR1 SGHTA and CDR2 FQGNSA. The V and J ends lost 1 base and 7 bases, in that order; junction bases with no gene match: 8. This CDR3 contains 15 residues. CDR3 in DNA: TGTGCCAGCAGCTTAGTGGGACAGGGTACGGGGGAGCAGTACTTC. Translation gives CASSLVGQGTGEQYF.

The V and J genes are TRBV11-2 and TRBJ1-2; D uncertain. The CDR3 loop spans 17 amino acids. Germline V gene lookup returns CDR1 SGHAT and CDR2 FQNNGV. V lost 0 bases and J 2 bases, leaving 16 bases between the germline ends. The CDR3 region is CASSLDLSGYLNYGYTF. The CDR3 DNA is TGTGCCAGCAGCTTAGATCTAAGTGGCTACCTCAACTATGGCTACACCTTC.

The rearrangement joins TRBV29-1 to TRBJ2-3; D is unclear. The CDR3 loop spans 15 amino acids. From germline, CDR1 is SQVTM and CDR2 ANQGSEA. The V and J ends lost 6 bases and 0 bases respectively, with 16 bases between them. CDR3 residues: CSVKTRYRSTDTQYF. Written as DNA, the CDR3 is TGCAGCGTCAAAACCAGATACCGTAGCACAGATACGCAGTATTTT.

This clonotype was seen more than once but under ten times. J is TRBJ1-2 and V is TRBV7-6, with TRBD1 as a possible D gene (5 bases). Trimming left V 1 base short and J 7 bases short, with 10 bases between. The CDR3 consists of 13 residues. Germline V lookup: CDR1 SGHVS, CDR2 FNYEAQ. In DNA form, the CDR3 reads TGTGCCAGCAGCTTAGTAGGGGAGGGTGGCTACACCTTC. This gives the protein CASSLVGEGGYTF.

The chain uses TRBV7-9 and TRBJ2-1; D remains unclear. The germline V gene has CDR1 SEHNR and CDR2 FQNEAQ (reference sequence). The V end was cut by 5 bases, the J end by 0 bases, with 11 bases between. This CDR3 comprises 15 residues. CDR3 residues: CASSPRATSYNEQFF. As DNA, the CDR3 is TGTGCCAGCAGCCCCCGCGCCACCTCCTACAATGAGCAGTTCTTC.

The chain combines TRBV20-1 with TRBJ2-3, with TRBD1 matching over 10 bases. After removal of 2 bases from V and 1 base from J, the junction contained 12 bases not matched to a gene. There are 18 residues in the CDR3. Germline-derived CDR1 and CDR2 are DFQATT and SNEGSKA (reference sequence). The CDR3 DNA reads as TGCAGTGCTAGACACCTAGGTTTTGGGACAGGGGGCACAGATACGCAGTATTTT. Its protein is CSARHLGFGTGGTDTQYF.

V is TRBV7-2 and J is TRBJ1-4; perhaps TRBD1 as D (6 bases). The CDR3 runs to 15 residues. V was pared by 5 bases and J by 6 bases, with 16 bases between. Looked up from germline, CDR1 is SGHTA and CDR2 is FQGNSA. The CDR3 loop reads CASSGGGAEDEKLFF. Here the CDR3 DNA reads TGTGCCAGCAGCGGTGGGGGCGCCGAGGATGAAAAACTGTTTTTT. The full variable domain, rest sourced from reference TRBV7-2 and TRBJ1-4, is GAGVSQSPSNKVTEKGKDVELRCDPISGHTALYWYRQSLGQGLEFLIYFQGNSAPDKSGLPSDRFSAERTGGSVSTLTIQRTQQEDSAVYLCASSGGGAEDEKLFFGSGTQLSVL.